This T cell receptor beta chain derives from a study of T cells in Graves' hyperthyroidism and ophthalmopathy. Germline V gene lookup returns CDR1 MNHEY and CDR2 SVGEGT. This CDR3 is built from 12 residues. V was trimmed by 6 bases and J by 6 bases, leaving 9 bases between them. The table lists this clonotype with many counts. RNA transcripts gave rise to amplified TCR beta CDR3 regions. The HTBI primer set drove a first-round RT-PCR of the TCR CDR3. A single record per CDR3 protein comes from TCRdb applying MiXCR to the multiplex PCR reads. The data contain about 600,000 distinct CDR3 sequences, roughly 14% of them singletons.

The source of this sequence is a woman aged 45-65 years with Graves' ophthalmopathy. Sample: blood. The V gene is TRBV6-2 or TRBV6-3, the J gene TRBJ2-1; maybe TRBD1 (7 bases). Here the CDR3 DNA reads TGTGCCAGCAGGCGGGACAGCAATGAGCAGTTCTTC. Translating gives CASRRDSNEQFF.